This is a list of T cell receptor beta chains from one sample in a study of beta chain features in type 1 diabetes. Sequenced by immunoSEQ multiplex PCR; TCRdb stores in-frame clones only, minus some. The sample carries 240,000 or so clones, approximately 13% recorded once. Sequencing used naive CD4+ T cells from blood. The receptors come from a man under 40 with type 1 diabetes. Both conserved end residues are part of each CDR3. Each record gives: D gene, CDR3 length, J gene, V gene, clone size, CDR3 protein, CDR3 DNA. The D gene is left open where the match is weak. The size field is filled for only some rows; it gives once, few, many or a size class.

>TRBD1|13|TRBJ1-2|TRBV5-1|-
CASSSTGGYGYTF
TGCGCCAGCAGCTCGACAGGGGGCTATGGCTACACCTTC
>-|13|TRBJ2-7|TRBV7-9|-
CASSLGETYEQYF
TGTGCCAGCAGCTTAGGGGAGACCTACGAGCAGTACTTC
>TRBD2|15|TRBJ2-1|TRBV6-6|-
CASSSGTSGRDEQFF
TGTGCCAGCAGTTCCGGGACTAGCGGGAGAGATGAGCAGTTCTTC
>TRBD2|17|TRBJ2-1|TRBV11-2|few
CASSLDDAGGPRSEQFF
TGTGCCAGCAGCTTAGATGACGCGGGGGGGCCAAGGAGTGAGCAGTTCTTC
>TRBD1|15|TRBJ1-4|TRBV5-6|few
CASGTGGVLGEKLFF
TGTGCCAGCGGGACAGGGGGCGTCCTGGGGGAAAAACTGTTTTTT
>-|14|TRBJ2-7|TRBV9|-
CASSVAASSYEQYF
TGTGCCAGCAGCGTAGCTGCGTCCTCCTACGAGCAGTACTTC
>TRBD2|14|TRBJ2-1|TRBV25-1|-
CATSRTSGSNEQFF
TGTGCCACCTCCCGGACTAGCGGGAGCAATGAGCAGTTCTTC
>TRBD1|15|TRBJ1-2|TRBV6-5|few
CASSYRDRGSYGYTF
TGTGCCAGCAGTTACCGGGACAGGGGAAGCTATGGCTACACCTTC
>-|14|TRBJ2-3|TRBV6-6|-
CASSYARGTDTQYF
TGTGCCAGCAGTTATGCCAGGGGAACAGATACGCAGTATTTT
>TRBD2|15|TRBJ2-1|TRBV4-1|-
CASSVTSASYNEQFF
TGCGCCAGCAGCGTCACTAGCGCCTCCTACAATGAGCAGTTCTTC
>TRBD1|15|TRBJ1-1|TRBV29-1|few
CSVGGTGSMNTEAFF
TGCAGCGTTGGGGGGACAGGGTCTATGAACACTGAAGCTTTCTTT
>TRBD1|14|TRBJ1-2|TRBV30|few
CAWRAWGQGSRYTF
TGTGCCTGGAGGGCCTGGGGACAGGGTTCGCGGTACACCTTC
>TRBD1|14|TRBJ2-5|TRBV7-8|-
CASSPGQGEETQYF
TGTGCCAGCAGCCCCGGACAGGGGGAAGAGACCCAGTACTTC
>TRBD2|15|TRBJ2-1|TRBV7-9|few
CASSLGLAGSGEQFF
TGTGCCAGCAGCCTGGGACTAGCGGGGTCAGGTGAGCAGTTCTTC
>TRBD2|12|TRBJ2-7|TRBV6-5|few
CASSSSGYEQYF
TGTGCCAGCAGTTCTAGCGGCTACGAGCAGTACTTC
>TRBD2|17|TRBJ2-5|TRBV5-1|few
CASSLAAKAGGQETQYF
TGCGCCAGCAGCTTGGCCGCAAAAGCGGGAGGGCAAGAGACCCAGTACTTC
>-|14|TRBJ2-4|TRBV18|few
CASSPQGRKNIQYF
TGTGCCAGCTCACCACAGGGGCGAAAAAACATTCAGTACTTC
>TRBD2|13|TRBJ2-3|TRBV13|-
CASSPGGTDTQYF
TGTGCCAGCAGCCCGGGGGGGACAGATACGCAGTATTTT
>-|14|TRBJ2-7|TRBV5-1|few
CASSPSTVSYEQYF
TGCGCCAGCAGCCCTTCGACAGTATCCTACGAGCAGTACTTC
>-|14|TRBJ2-2|TRBV15|-
CATSRELNTGELFF
TGTGCCACCAGCAGAGAACTTAACACCGGGGAGCTGTTTTTT
>TRBD1|15|TRBJ2-1|TRBV5-1|-
CASSATGGVENEQFF
TGCGCCAGCAGCGCGACAGGGGGCGTAGAAAATGAGCAGTTCTTC
>TRBD2|15|TRBJ2-3|TRBV19|-
CASSETSGSADTQYF
TGTGCCAGTAGTGAAACTAGCGGGAGCGCAGATACGCAGTATTTT
>-|14|TRBJ2-5|TRBV18|-
CASSPGRNGETQYF
TGTGCCAGCTCACCGGGGAGGAATGGGGAGACCCAGTACTTC
>-|14|TRBJ2-3|TRBV6-5|-
CASSYSSGTDTQYF
TGTGCCAGCAGTTACTCATCGGGCACAGATACGCAGTATTTT
>TRBD1|14|TRBJ2-4|TRBV5-4|-
CASSPGTGDYIQYF
TGTGCCAGCAGCCCCGGGACAGGGGATTACATTCAGTACTTC
>-|13|TRBJ1-1|TRBV6-6|-
CASSYSRDTEAFF
TGTGCCAGCAGTTACTCGAGGGACACTGAAGCTTTCTTT
>TRBD1|15|TRBJ2-7|TRBV19|-
CASSIDGTGFYEQYF
TGTGCCAGTAGTATTGACGGGACAGGGTTCTACGAGCAGTACTTC
>TRBD2|14|TRBJ2-7|TRBV2|few
CASSSSGGPYEQYF
TGTGCCAGCAGCTCCAGCGGGGGGCCCTACGAGCAGTACTTC
>TRBD1|14|TRBJ1-4|TRBV10-3|-
CAISERGRGEKLFF
TGTGCCATCAGTGAGAGGGGGCGAGGAGAAAAACTGTTTTTT
>-|16|TRBJ1-5|TRBV19|-
CASSTPGLPAGQPQHF
TGTGCCAGTAGTACCCCGGGACTCCCCGCTGGGCAGCCCCAGCATTTT
>-|17|TRBJ1-5|TRBV5-4|-
CASSLGGLGHSNQPQHF
TGTGCCAGCAGCTTGGGAGGTTTGGGGCATAGCAATCAGCCCCAGCATTTT
>-|14|TRBJ1-5|TRBV30|few
CAWSVLGGNQPQHF
TGTGCCTGGAGTGTACTGGGGGGTAATCAGCCCCAGCATTTT
>-|13|TRBJ2-1|TRBV11-2|few
CASHPWGHGEQFF
TGTGCCTCACATCCCTGGGGGCATGGCGAGCAGTTCTTC
>TRBD1|13|TRBJ2-3|TRBV5-8|few
CASRPGGTDTQYF
TGTGCCAGCCGTCCAGGGGGAACAGATACGCAGTATTTT
>TRBD1|13|TRBJ2-5|TRBV11-3|-
CASTQGDQETQYF
TGTGCCAGCACACAGGGGGATCAAGAGACCCAGTACTTC
>-|13|TRBJ2-1|TRBV7-9|few
CASSLGLSDEQFF
TGTGCCAGCAGCTTAGGATTGAGCGATGAGCAGTTCTTC
>-|15|TRBJ2-7|TRBV7-9|-
CASSLTQGIKYEQYF
TGTGCCAGCAGCTTAACCCAGGGCATAAAGTACGAGCAGTACTTC
>TRBD2|14|TRBJ2-1|TRBV27|few
CASGPGLAGVEQFF
TGTGCCAGCGGACCGGGACTAGCGGGAGTGGAGCAGTTCTTC
>TRBD1|15|TRBJ2-7|TRBV6-5|few
CASSRGTGGNYEQYF
TGTGCCAGCAGCCGCGGGACAGGGGGGAACTACGAGCAGTACTTC
>TRBD1|15|TRBJ2-7|TRBV2|-
CASSGPGQASYEQYF
TGTGCCAGCAGTGGTCCGGGACAGGCCTCCTACGAGCAGTACTTC
>-|12|TRBJ1-1|TRBV7-2|few
CASSAGYTEAFF
TGTGCCAGCAGCGCAGGGTACACTGAAGCTTTCTTT
>TRBD2|15|TRBJ2-5|TRBV7-2|-
CASSLGLAGTETQYF
TGTGCCAGCAGCTTAGGGCTAGCGGGGACAGAGACCCAGTACTTC
>TRBD2|17|TRBJ2-5|TRBV5-1|few
CASSDGTSGTPGETQYF
TGCGCCAGCAGCGACGGGACTAGCGGGACCCCGGGAGAGACCCAGTACTTC
>-|14|TRBJ2-2|TRBV25-1|-
CASIPAGNTGELFF
TGTGCCAGCATCCCCGCGGGGAACACCGGGGAGCTGTTTTTT
>-|13|TRBJ1-1|TRBV5-1|-
CASSPGANTEAFF
TGCGCCAGCAGCCCAGGCGCGAACACTGAAGCTTTCTTT
>-|12|TRBJ1-1|TRBV29-1|few
CSVEGDISSAFF
TGCAGCGTTGAAGGTGACATTTCGTCAGCTTTCTTT
>TRBD1|15|TRBJ1-2|TRBV7-9|-
CASSPGQTLNYGYTF
TGTGCCAGCAGCCCGGGACAGACACTTAACTATGGCTACACCTTC
>-|14|TRBJ2-5|TRBV7-2|-
CASSFGGDPQTQYF
TGTGCCAGCAGCTTTGGCGGGGACCCCCAGACCCAGTACTTC
>-|14|TRBJ1-4|TRBV15|-
CATSRPRVGEKLFF
TGTGCCACCAGCAGGCCCCGGGTCGGTGAAAAACTGTTTTTT
>TRBD2|17|TRBJ2-7|TRBV4-1|-
CASSPHRGRAQGYEQYF
TGCGCCAGCAGCCCACACCGCGGGAGGGCCCAGGGGTACGAGCAGTACTTC
>TRBD1|16|TRBJ1-2|TRBV27|-
CASSSQTGGLDYGYTF
TGTGCCAGCAGTTCCCAGACAGGGGGCTTGGACTATGGCTACACCTTC
>TRBD1|15|TRBJ2-1|TRBV10-3|few
CAISEQGAQYNEQFF
TGTGCCATCAGTGAACAGGGGGCGCAATACAATGAGCAGTTCTTC
>-|13|TRBJ2-7|TRBV7-9|few
CASSFGSSYEQYF
TGTGCCAGCAGCTTTGGTAGCTCCTACGAGCAGTACTTC
>-|18|TRBJ2-2|TRBV27|-
CASRSDKNPTRDTGELFF
TGTGCCAGTAGGTCCGATAAAAACCCGACTAGAGACACCGGGGAGCTGTTTTTT